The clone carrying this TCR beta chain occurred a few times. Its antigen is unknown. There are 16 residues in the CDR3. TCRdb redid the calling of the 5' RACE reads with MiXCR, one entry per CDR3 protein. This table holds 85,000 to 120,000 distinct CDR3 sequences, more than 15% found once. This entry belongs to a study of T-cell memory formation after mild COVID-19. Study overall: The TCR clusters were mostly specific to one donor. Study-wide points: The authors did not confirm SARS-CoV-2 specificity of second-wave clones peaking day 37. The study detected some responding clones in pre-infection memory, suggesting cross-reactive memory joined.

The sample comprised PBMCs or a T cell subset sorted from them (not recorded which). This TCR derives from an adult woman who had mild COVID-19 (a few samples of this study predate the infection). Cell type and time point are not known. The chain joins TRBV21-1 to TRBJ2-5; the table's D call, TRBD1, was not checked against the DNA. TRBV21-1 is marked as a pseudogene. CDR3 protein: CASSSIPAGQQETQYF. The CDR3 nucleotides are TGTGCCAGCAGCAGTATACCCGCGGGGCAGCAAGAGACCCAGTACTTC.